The 19 T cell receptor beta chains listed next were all sequenced from one sample in a study of vaccination and CD4 T cells after COVID-19. The antigens these receptors bind are not known. Sample treatment: roughly nine-day PBMC culture with coronavirus spike peptide pools or control peptides (ViraFEST assay). Sequencing of the DNA from cultured CD4+ T cells was carried out with the Oncomine TCR Beta short-read assay. TCRdb analysed the PCR reads with MiXCR anew, one entry per CDR3 protein. The sample lists approximately 17,000 distinct CDR3 sequences; 50% to 60% were seen once. Sequenced here: CD4+ T cells from blood, cultured in vitro, sampled before SARS-CoV-2 vaccination. The receptors here all came from a human donor who had recovered from COVID-19.

The chain combines TRBV20-1 with TRBJ1-5; no clear D gene. Trimming removed 7 bases from V and 0 bases from J, with 13 bases in between. The CDR3 has 14 amino acids. The germline V gene has CDR1 DFQATT and CDR2 SNEGSKA (reference sequence). The CDR3 DNA is TGCAGTGTAAAGAGGGAAGGTAGCAATCAGCCCCAGCATTTT. It encodes CSVKREGSNQPQHF.

The rearrangement links TRBV29-1 to TRBJ2-7, with 7 bases that match TRBD1. CDR1 is SQVTM and CDR2 is ANQGSEA in the germline V gene. V was clipped by 4 bases and J by 7 bases; unmatched bases: 13. The CDR3 contains 14 residues. CDR3 in amino acids: CSVVPADWTGEQYF. The DNA of the CDR3 is TGCAGCGTTGTCCCCGCAGACTGGACAGGAGAGCAGTACTTC.

The chain joins TRBV6-2 or TRBV6-3 to TRBJ2-7; 9 bases are shared with TRBD2. The V segment lost 2 bases and the J segment 2 bases; nucleotides outside the gene matches: 7. This CDR3 is 16 amino acids long. Germline-derived CDR1 and CDR2 are MNHEY and SVGEGT. The CDR3 loop reads CASSYEPSGVAYEQYF. The CDR3 region has the DNA TGTGCCAGCAGTTACGAACCTAGCGGGGTAGCCTACGAGCAGTACTTC.

This clonotype has a handful of counts. The chain carries TRBV20-1 and TRBJ1-1; D may be TRBD1 (5 bases). V was cut by 6 bases and J by 0 bases, with 20 bases left in between. This CDR3 comprises 16 residues. Germline V lookup: CDR1 DFQATT, CDR2 SNEGSKA (reference sequence). CDR3 in amino acids: CSAPNSVGRMNTEAFF. The CDR3 DNA reads TGCAGTGCCCCAAATTCGGTGGGGCGGATGAACACTGAAGCTTTCTTT.

The genes are TRBV28 and TRBJ1-2; perhaps TRBD1 as D (5 bases). Germline-derived CDR1 and CDR2 are MDHEN and SYDVKM. This CDR3 region has 14 residues. The V end lost 5 bases, the J end lost 5 bases, and 15 bases lay between the germline ends. The CDR3 DNA sequence: TGTGCCAGCAGTCTCCCAGGGAGCCCATATGGCTACACCTTC. Residues: CASSLPGSPYGYTF.

The chain has TRBV7-3 and TRBJ2-1; D remains ambiguous. Per germline, CDR1 SGHTA and CDR2 FQGTGA. The V and J ends lost 2 bases and 0 bases respectively, with 2 bases between them. This CDR3 region has 13 residues. The CDR3, as DNA: TGTGCCAGCAGCTTAGGCTCCTACAATGAGCAGTTCTTC. Its protein is CASSLGSYNEQFF.

This sequence joins TRBV7-3 and TRBJ1-6; no firm D call. From germline, CDR1 is SGHTA and CDR2 FQGTGA. V was clipped by 3 bases and J by 9 bases, with 18 bases between them. CDR3 length equals 16 residues. CDR3 region: CASSFGSGDGLSPLHF. Here the CDR3 DNA reads TGTGCCAGCAGCTTTGGGTCGGGCGATGGACTTTCACCCCTCCACTTT.

The rearrangement uses TRBV14 and TRBJ1-2, with 7 bases aligning to TRBD1. V lost 8 bases, J lost 0 bases, and 3 bases stayed unmatched. The CDR3 has 13 amino acids. CDR1 and CDR2 (germline): SGHDN, FVKESK. The CDR3 is CASGQDPNYGYTF. CDR3 bases: TGTGCCAGCGGACAGGATCCTAACTATGGCTACACCTTC.

The gene calls are TRBV7-9 and TRBJ2-4; 10 positions match TRBD2. V lost 3 bases and J lost 1; bases outside the gene matches: 3. The CDR3 runs 16 residues. Germline CDR1 reads SEHNR; CDR2 reads FQNEAQ (reference sequence). The DNA of the CDR3 is TGTGCCAGCAGCTTGCTGACTAGCGGGGCCAAAAACATTCAGTACTTC. This sequence encodes CASSLLTSGAKNIQYF.

The J gene is TRBJ2-7, the V gene TRBV6-1, with 7 bases that match TRBD2. Germline V gives CDR1 MNHNS, CDR2 SASEGT. With 3 bases clipped from V and 2 bases from J, the junction kept 1 base outside the gene matches. The CDR3 covers 13 residues. The DNA for the CDR3 is TGTGCCAGCAGTGAGCGGGAGACCTACGAGCAGTACTTC. Residues: CASSERETYEQYF.

Turning to this clonotype: At one boundary the junction diverges from the germline segment, which might be a read error. The chain recombines TRBV6-2 or TRBV6-3 with TRBJ1-2; a weak D match, TRBD1 (5 bases). This CDR3 has 14 amino acids. Germline V gene sequence: CDR1 MNHEY, CDR2 SVGEGT. Here the CDR3 DNA reads TGTGCCAGCAGTTACTCGTTGCCAGGGCGGCCAAACGACTTC. The encoded protein is CASSYSLPGRPNDF.

The chain couples TRBV20-1 to TRBJ2-2; 7 positions agree with TRBD2. This CDR3 has 14 residues. V shed 0 bases and J 6 bases; nucleotides not matched to a gene: 4. CDR1 is DFQATT and CDR2 is SNEGSKA in the germline V gene (reference sequence). CDR3 amino acids: CSAREGGSAGELFF. The DNA of the CDR3 is TGCAGTGCTAGAGAGGGCGGGAGTGCCGGGGAGCTGTTTTTT.

CDR3 region: CASSPNGLAGLRYEQYF. The CDR3 DNA reads as TGTGCCAGCAGCCCTAACGGACTAGCGGGATTGCGGTACGAGCAGTACTTC. The chain uses TRBV21-1 and TRBJ2-7; the listed D gene, TRBD2, was not tested against the DNA. TRBV21-1 counts as a pseudogene. CDR3 length: 17 residues.

This clonotype came up once. At one boundary the junction diverges from the germline segment, which might be a read error. CDR3: CASSSGKWAVGTSETATQYF. The CDR3 nucleotides are TGTGCCAGCAGCTCAGGGAAGTGGGCCGTCGGGACTAGCGAGACAGCTACGCAGTATTTT. J is TRBJ2-3 and V is TRBV6-1, with 10 bases fitting TRBD2. The CDR3 contains 20 residues. Germline V gene data show CDR1 as MNHNS and CDR2 as SASEGT.

This clonotype showed up just a few times. This sequence joins TRBV5-5 and TRBJ1-2; tentative D call: TRBD1 (5 bases). The CDR3 has 13 amino acids. The V end lost 3 bases, the J end lost 8 bases, and 14 bases lay between the germline ends. From germline, CDR1 is SGHKS and CDR2 YYEKEE (reference sequence). The CDR3 sequence: CASSSISAGGYTF. The CDR3 nucleotides are TGTGCCAGCAGCTCAATAAGCGCAGGGGGCTACACCTTC.

CDR3 in DNA: TGCAGTGTTCTGCGGGGGGATGAGCAGTTCTTC. As protein: CSVLRGDEQFF. The chain couples TRBV20-1 to TRBJ2-1; 8 nucleotides align to TRBD2. Germline CDR1 is DFQATT and CDR2 is SNEGSKA (reference sequence). The CDR3 spans 11 residues. V trimming: 7 bases; J trimming: 8 bases; junction bases outside the gene matches: 4.

The DNA of the CDR3 is TGTGCCACCAGCAGCTACCCGGAGGAGTTCGGCTACGAGCAGTACTTC. Translated: CATSSYPEEFGYEQYF. This sequence joins TRBV15 and TRBJ2-7, with D possibly TRBD2 on 5 matching bases. The CDR3 extends over 16 amino acids. Germline CDR1 LNHNV, CDR2 YYDKDF (reference sequence). Trimming left V 3 bases short and J 3 bases short, with 18 bases between.

The chain links TRBV18 to TRBJ1-2; TRBD1 matches 7 bases. V shed 6 bases, J shed 3 bases, and the junction held 4 bases outside the gene matches. Per the germline V gene, CDR1 is KGHSH and CDR2 is LQKENI. The CDR3 consists of 13 residues. CDR3 sequence: CASSDGTDYGYTF. Written as DNA, the CDR3 is TGTGCCAGCTCGGACGGGACAGACTATGGCTACACCTTC.

This clonotype has a handful of counts. The J gene is TRBJ2-5, the V gene TRBV21-1; TRBD2 is the table's D call and was not checked against the DNA. TRBV21-1 is flagged as a pseudogene. This CDR3 contains 14 residues. The CDR3 bases are TGTGCCAGCAGCACCGGGGAGGCGCGGGAGACCCAGTACTTC. The encoded protein is CASSTGEARETQYF.